This T cell receptor beta chain was identified in a study of T cell responses to AZD1222 COVID-19 vaccine. Study-level findings and limits: Donors, mostly white British, included more females; clonal diversity was possibly underestimated. Epitopes outside B.1.351 and B.1.1.7 mutated regions reportedly drew nearly half of spike TCRs. The breadth and depth of Spike-specific TCRs increased once two AZD1222 doses had been given.

The table came from immunoSEQ multiplex PCR; TCRdb's copy has only in-frame clones and leaves some out. The sample holds roughly 96,000 clones, more than 75% seen once. The CDR3 is 16 amino acids. The germline gives CDR1 LGHNA, CDR2 YNFKEQ. The V segment lost 5 bases and the J segment 4 bases; nucleotides outside the gene matches: 8. A note on this clone: The antigen remains unidentified.

The sample here was peripheral blood, taken 28 days after the second AZD1222 dose. The receptor's source is an adult who received the AZD1222 COVID-19 vaccine. The gene calls are TRBV4-2 and TRBJ2-1, with 10 positions matching TRBD2. The CDR3 DNA sequence: TGTGCCAGCAGCTCCTACAGGACTAGCGGATACAATGAGCAGTTCTTC. Residues: CASSSYRTSGYNEQFF.